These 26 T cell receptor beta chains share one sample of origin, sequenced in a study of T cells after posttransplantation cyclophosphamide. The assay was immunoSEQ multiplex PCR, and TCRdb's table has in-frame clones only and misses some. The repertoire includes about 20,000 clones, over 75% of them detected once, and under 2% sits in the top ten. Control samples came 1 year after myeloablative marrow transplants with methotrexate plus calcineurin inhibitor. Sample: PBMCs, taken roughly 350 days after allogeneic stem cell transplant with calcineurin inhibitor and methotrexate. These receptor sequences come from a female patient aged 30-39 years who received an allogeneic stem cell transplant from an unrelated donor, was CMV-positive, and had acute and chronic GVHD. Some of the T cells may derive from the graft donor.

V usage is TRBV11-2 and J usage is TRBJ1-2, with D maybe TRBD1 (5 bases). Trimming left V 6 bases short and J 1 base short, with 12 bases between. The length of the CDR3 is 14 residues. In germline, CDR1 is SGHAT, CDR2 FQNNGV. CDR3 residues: CASSRTDSNYGYTF. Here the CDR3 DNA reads TGTGCCAGCAGTCGTACAGACAGTAACTATGGCTACACCTTC.

As DNA, the CDR3 is TGTGCCAGCAGTTTTACAGTTTACAATGAAAAACTGTTTTTT. It translates to CASSFTVYNEKLFF. V and J are TRBV27 and TRBJ1-4; D gene unclear. Trimming took off 3 bases at V and 5 bases at J, with 10 bases between the two ends. The germline CDR1 and CDR2 sequences are MNHEY and SMNVEV (reference sequence). This CDR3 spans 14 amino acids.

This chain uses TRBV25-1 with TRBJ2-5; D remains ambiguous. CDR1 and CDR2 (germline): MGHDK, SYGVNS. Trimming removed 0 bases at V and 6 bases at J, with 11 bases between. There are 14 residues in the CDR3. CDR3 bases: TGTGCCAGCAGTGAATATGAGGCGAGGAAGACCCAGTACTTC. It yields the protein CASSEYEARKTQYF.

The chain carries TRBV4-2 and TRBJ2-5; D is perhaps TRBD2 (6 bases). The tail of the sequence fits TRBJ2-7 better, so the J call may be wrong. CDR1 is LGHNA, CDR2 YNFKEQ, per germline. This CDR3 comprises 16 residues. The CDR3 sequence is CASSQDRGDSPYEQYF. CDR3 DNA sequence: TGTGCCAGCAGCCAAGATCGAGGGGACTCCCCCTACGAGCAGTACTTC.

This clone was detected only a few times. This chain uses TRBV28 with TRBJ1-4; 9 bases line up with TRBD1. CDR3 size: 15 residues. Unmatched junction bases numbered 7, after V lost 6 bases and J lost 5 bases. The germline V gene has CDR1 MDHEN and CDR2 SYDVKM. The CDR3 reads CASSTNRGRNEKLFF. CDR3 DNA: TGTGCCAGCAGCACTAACAGGGGGCGAAATGAAAAACTGTTTTTT.

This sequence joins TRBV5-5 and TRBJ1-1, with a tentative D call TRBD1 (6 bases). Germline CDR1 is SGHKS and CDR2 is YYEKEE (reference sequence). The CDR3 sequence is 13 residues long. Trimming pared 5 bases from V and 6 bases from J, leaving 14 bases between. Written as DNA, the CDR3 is TGTGCCAGCAGAGTAATACAGGGAGCTGAAGCTTTCTTT. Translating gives CASRVIQGAEAFF.

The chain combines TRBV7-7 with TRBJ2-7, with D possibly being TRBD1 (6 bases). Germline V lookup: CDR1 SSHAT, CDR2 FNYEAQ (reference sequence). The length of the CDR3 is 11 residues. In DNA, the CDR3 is TGTGCTACTCAGGGGTTCCACGAGCAGTACGTC. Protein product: CATQGFHEQYV.

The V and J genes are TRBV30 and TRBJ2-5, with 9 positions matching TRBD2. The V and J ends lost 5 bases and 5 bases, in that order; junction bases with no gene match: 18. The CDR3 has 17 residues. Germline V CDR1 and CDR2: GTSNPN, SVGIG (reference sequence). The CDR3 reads CAWQTGAGGRRRETQYF. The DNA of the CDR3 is TGTGCCTGGCAAACCGGGGCGGGAGGGCGTAGGAGGGAGACCCAGTACTTC.

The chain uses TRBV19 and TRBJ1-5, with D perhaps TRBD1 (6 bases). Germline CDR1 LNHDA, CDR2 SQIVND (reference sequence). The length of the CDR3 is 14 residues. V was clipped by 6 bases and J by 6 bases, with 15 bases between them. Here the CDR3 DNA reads TGTGCCAGTAGGAAACAGGGTCAAGGTCAGCCCCAGCATTTT. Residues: CASRKQGQGQPQHF. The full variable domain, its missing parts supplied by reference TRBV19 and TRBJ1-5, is DGGITQSPKYLFRKEGQNVTLSCEQNLNHDAMYWYRQDPGQGLRLIYYSQIVNDFQKGDIAEGYSVSREKKESFPLTVTSAQKNPTAFYLCASRKQGQGQPQHFGDGTRLSIL.

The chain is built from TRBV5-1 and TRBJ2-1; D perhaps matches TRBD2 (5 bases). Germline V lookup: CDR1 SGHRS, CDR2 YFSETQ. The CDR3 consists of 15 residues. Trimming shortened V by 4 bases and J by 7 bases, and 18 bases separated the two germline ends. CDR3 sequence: CASSPAVAPRNEQFF. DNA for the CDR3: TGCGCCAGCAGCCCAGCAGTAGCGCCTCGGAATGAGCAGTTCTTC. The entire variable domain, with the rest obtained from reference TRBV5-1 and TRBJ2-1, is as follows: KAGVTQTPRYLIKTRGQQVTLSCSPISGHRSVSWYQQTPGQGLQFLFEYFSETQRNKGNFPGRFSGRQFSNSRSEMNVSTLELGDSALYLCASSPAVAPRNEQFFGPGTRLTVL.

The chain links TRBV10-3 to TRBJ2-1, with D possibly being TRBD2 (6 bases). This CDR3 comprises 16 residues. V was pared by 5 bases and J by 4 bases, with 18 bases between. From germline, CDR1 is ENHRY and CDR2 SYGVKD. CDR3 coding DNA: TGTGCCATCAGTTTTATAGCGGATGCGGGGTACAATGAGCAGTTCTTC. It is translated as CAISFIADAGYNEQFF.

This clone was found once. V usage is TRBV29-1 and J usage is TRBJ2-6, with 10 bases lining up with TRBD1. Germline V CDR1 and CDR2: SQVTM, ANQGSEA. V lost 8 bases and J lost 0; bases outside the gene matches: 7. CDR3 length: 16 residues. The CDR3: CSIRQGAFSGANVLTF. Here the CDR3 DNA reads TGCAGCATAAGACAGGGGGCCTTCTCTGGGGCCAACGTCCTGACTTTC.

The CDR3, as DNA: TGTGCCAGCAGCTTATGGGGGGGGTCCACAGATACGCAGTATTTT. Protein sequence: CASSLWGGSTDTQYF. The chain links TRBV7-2 to TRBJ2-3; TRBD2 agrees at 7 bases. The CDR3 is 15 amino acids. The germline CDR1 and CDR2 sequences are SGHTA and FQGNSA. V lost 2 bases and J lost 2; bases outside the gene matches: 4.

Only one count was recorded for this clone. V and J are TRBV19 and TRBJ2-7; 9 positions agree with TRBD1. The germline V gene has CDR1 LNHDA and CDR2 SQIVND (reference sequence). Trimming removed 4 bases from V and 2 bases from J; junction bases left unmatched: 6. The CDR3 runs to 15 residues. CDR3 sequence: CASSSGQGNTYEQYF. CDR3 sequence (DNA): TGTGCCAGTAGTAGCGGACAGGGGAACACCTACGAGCAGTACTTC. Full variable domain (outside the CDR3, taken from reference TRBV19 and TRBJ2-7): DGGITQSPKYLFRKEGQNVTLSCEQNLNHDAMYWYRQDPGQGLRLIYYSQIVNDFQKGDIAEGYSVSREKKESFPLTVTSAQKNPTAFYLCASSSGQGNTYEQYFGPGTRLTVT.

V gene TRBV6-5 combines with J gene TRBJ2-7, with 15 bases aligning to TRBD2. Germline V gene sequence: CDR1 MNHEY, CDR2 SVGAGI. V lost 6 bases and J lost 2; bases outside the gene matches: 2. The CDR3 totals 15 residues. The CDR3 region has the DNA TGTGCCAGCAGGGGGACTAGCGGGAGGCCCTACGAGCAGTACTTC. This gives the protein CASRGTSGRPYEQYF.

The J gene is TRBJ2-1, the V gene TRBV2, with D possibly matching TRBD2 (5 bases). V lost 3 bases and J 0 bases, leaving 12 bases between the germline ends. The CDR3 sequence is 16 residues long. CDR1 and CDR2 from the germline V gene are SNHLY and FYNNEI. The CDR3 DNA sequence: TGTGCCAGCAGTGACTTAGCGCTATCCTCCTACAATGAGCAGTTCTTC. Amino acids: CASSDLALSSYNEQFF.

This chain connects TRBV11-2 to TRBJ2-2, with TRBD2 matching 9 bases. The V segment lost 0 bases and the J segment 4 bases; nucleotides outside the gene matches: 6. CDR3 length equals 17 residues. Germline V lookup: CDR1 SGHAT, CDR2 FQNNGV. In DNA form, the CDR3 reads TGTGCCAGCAGCTTAGACCCCCGCGGGAGGGGCACCGGGGAGCTGTTTTTT. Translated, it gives CASSLDPRGRGTGELFF.

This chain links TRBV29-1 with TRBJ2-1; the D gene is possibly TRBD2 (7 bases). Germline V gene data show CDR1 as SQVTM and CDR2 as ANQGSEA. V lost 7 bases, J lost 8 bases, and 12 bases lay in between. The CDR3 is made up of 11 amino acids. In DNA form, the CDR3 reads TGCAGCGGCCTAGGGGGGGATGAGCAGTTCTTC. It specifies CSGLGGDEQFF.

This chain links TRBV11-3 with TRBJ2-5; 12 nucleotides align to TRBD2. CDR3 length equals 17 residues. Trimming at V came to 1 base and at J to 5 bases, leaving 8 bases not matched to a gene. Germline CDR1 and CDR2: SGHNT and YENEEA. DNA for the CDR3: TGTGCCAGCAGCTTAGGAGCGACTAGCGGGAGCGGGGAGACCCAGTACTTC. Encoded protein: CASSLGATSGSGETQYF.

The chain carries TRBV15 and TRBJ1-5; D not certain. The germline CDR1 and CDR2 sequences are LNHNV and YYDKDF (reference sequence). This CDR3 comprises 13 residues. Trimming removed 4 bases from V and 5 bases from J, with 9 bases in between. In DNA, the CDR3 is TGTGCCACCAGCAATGAGAGGGATCAGCCCCAGCATTTT. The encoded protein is CATSNERDQPQHF.

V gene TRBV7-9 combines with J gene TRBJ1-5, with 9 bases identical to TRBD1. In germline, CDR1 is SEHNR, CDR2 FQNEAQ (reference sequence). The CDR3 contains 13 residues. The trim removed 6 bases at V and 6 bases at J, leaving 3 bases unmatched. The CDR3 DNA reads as TGTGCCAGCAGACAGGGGGCGGGTCAGCCCCAGCATTTT. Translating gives CASRQGAGQPQHF.

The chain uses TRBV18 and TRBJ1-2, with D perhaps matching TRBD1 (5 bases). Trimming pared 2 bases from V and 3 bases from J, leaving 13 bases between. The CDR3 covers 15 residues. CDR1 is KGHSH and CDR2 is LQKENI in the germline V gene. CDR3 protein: CASSPSSGGHYGYTF. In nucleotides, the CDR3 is TGTGCCAGCTCACCATCATCGGGGGGTCACTATGGCTACACCTTC. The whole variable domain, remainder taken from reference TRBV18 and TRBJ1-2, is NAGVMQNPRHLVRRRGQEARLRCSPMKGHSHVYWYRQLPEEGLKFMVYLQKENIIDESGMPKERFSAEFPKEGPSILRIQQVVRGDSAAYFCASSPSSGGHYGYTFGSGTRLTVV.

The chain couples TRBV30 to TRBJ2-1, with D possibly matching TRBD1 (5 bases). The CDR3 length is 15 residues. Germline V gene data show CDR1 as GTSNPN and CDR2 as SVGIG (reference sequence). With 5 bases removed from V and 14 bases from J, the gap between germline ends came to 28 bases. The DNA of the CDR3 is TGTGCCTGGGGACAAATGGCAGTCGCCCAATGGTGGAAGTTCTTC. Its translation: CAWGQMAVAQWWKFF.

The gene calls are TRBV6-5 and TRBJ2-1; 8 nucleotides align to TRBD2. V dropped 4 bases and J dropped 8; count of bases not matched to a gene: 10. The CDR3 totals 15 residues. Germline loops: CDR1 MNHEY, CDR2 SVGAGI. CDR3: CASSSRGTRIYEQFF. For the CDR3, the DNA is TGTGCCAGCAGTTCCCGGGGGACTAGAATCTATGAGCAGTTCTTC.

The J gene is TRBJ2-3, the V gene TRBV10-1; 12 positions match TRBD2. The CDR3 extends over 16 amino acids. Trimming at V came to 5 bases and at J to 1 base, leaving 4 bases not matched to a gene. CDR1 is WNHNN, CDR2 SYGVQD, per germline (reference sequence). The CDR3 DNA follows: TGCGCCAGCAGTCGACGACTAGCGGGAGGCACAGATACGCAGTATTTT. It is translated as CASSRRLAGGTDTQYF.

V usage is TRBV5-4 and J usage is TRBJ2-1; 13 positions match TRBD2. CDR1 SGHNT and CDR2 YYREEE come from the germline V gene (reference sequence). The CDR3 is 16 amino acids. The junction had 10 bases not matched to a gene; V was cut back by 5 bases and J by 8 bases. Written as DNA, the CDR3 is TGTGCCAGCAGATCCGGCGGGACTAGCGGGAAGGATGAGCAGTTCTTC. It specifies CASRSGGTSGKDEQFF.